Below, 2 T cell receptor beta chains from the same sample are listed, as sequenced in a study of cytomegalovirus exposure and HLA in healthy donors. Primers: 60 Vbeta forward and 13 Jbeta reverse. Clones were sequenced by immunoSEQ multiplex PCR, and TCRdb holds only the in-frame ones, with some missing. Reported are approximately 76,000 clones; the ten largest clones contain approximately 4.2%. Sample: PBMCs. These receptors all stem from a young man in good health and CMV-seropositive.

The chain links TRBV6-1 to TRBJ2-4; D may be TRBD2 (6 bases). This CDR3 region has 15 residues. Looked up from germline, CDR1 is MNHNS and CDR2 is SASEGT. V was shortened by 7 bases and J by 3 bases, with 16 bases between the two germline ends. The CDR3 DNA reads TGTGCCAGCACCGACGGGGGTAAAGGCAAAAACATTCAGTACTTC. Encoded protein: CASTDGGKGKNIQYF.

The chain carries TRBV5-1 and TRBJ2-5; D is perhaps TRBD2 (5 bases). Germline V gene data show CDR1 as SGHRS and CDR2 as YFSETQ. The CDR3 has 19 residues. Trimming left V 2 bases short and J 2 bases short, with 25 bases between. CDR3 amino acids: CASSFNPPALDPGQETQYF. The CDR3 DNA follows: TGCGCCAGCAGCTTCAATCCGCCTGCACTAGACCCGGGGCAAGAGACCCAGTACTTC.